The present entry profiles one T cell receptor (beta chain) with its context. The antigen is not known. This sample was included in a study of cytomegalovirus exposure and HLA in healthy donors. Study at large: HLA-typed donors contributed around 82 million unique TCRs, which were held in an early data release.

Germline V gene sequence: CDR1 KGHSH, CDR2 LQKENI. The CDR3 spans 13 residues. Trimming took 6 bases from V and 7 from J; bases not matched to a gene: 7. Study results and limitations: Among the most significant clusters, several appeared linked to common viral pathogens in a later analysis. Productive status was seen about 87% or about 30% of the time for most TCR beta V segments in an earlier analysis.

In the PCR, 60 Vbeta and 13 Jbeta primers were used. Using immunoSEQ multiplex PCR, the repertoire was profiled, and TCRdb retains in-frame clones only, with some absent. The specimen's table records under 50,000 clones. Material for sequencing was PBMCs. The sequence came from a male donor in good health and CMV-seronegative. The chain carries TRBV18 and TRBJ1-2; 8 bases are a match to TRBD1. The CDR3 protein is CASSPTGAGGYTF. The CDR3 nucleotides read TGTGCCAGCTCCCCGACAGGGGCGGGTGGCTACACCTTC. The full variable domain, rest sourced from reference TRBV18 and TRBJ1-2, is NAGVMQNPRHLVRRRGQEARLRCSPMKGHSHVYWYRQLPEEGLKFMVYLQKENIIDESGMPKERFSAEFPKEGPSILRIQQVVRGDSAAYFCASSPTGAGGYTFGSGTRLTVV.